Given below is one T cell receptor beta chain in context. Unmatched junction bases numbered 8, after V lost 3 bases and J lost 4 bases. Germline lookup yields CDR1 LNHDA and CDR2 SQIVND (reference sequence). The CDR3 is 15 residues long. Sequenced by immunoSEQ multiplex PCR; TCRdb stores in-frame clones only, minus some. Of 55,000 to 90,000 clones in the sample, around 82% are singletons; the top ten hold 4.5%. This entry comes from a study of blood T cell repertoires in COVID-19. The sequence derives from a woman aged 55-69 years with acute or convalescent COVID-19. Sample: peripheral blood. V and J are TRBV19 and TRBJ1-2; TRBD1 matches 7 bases. The CDR3 DNA sequence: TGTGCCAGTAGTATTAATCGTCAGGGGGGCTATGGCTACACCTTC. It specifies CASSINRQGGYGYTF. Full variable domain (remainder filled in from reference TRBV19 and TRBJ1-2): DGGITQSPKYLFRKEGQNVTLSCEQNLNHDAMYWYRQDPGQGLRLIYYSQIVNDFQKGDIAEGYSVSREKKESFPLTVTSAQKNPTAFYLCASSINRQGGYGYTFGSGTRLTVV.